These 32 T cell receptor beta chains share one sample of origin, sequenced in a study of cytomegalovirus exposure and HLA in healthy donors (dated by TCRdb to about 2017). Library method: the immunoSEQ multiplex PCR assay. For the multiplex PCR, a mixture combining 60 forward primers for TCR Vbeta segments and 13 reverse primers for TCR Jbeta segments was used. In its TCRdb copy, this immuneACCESS table keeps in-frame sequences only and misses some clones. Where compared with another copy, unresolved V genes explain less than half of these, and the others have no known cause. Across this sample there are about 200,000 clones, with around 79% seen only once. Together, the top ten hold roughly 4.5% of the sample. Sequences were obtained from PBMCs. The receptors originated from a woman aged 25 to 39 in good health and CMV-seropositive.

V is TRBV9 and J is TRBJ1-6; weak D call: TRBD1 (6 bases). The CDR3 is 15 residues long. Germline lookup yields CDR1 SGDLS and CDR2 YYNGEE. Trimming removed 0 bases from V and 8 bases from J, with 12 bases in between. CDR3 residues: CASSVGGGEDSPLHF. In DNA form, the CDR3 reads TGTGCCAGCAGCGTAGGGGGGGGCGAGGATTCACCCCTCCACTTT.

This rearrangement joins TRBV19 to TRBJ1-4, with no clear D. Trimming took off 3 bases at V and 8 bases at J, with 22 bases between the two ends. CDR3 size: 17 residues. Germline values: CDR1 LNHDA, CDR2 SQIVND (reference sequence). The CDR3 DNA is TGTGCCAGTAGTATTAGCCCCTTCCCGGGTTATGACGAAAAACTGTTTTTT. Residues: CASSISPFPGYDEKLFF.

The chain is built from TRBV4-1 and TRBJ1-5, with 8 nucleotides matching TRBD1. In germline, CDR1 is MGHRA, CDR2 YSYEKL. The CDR3 is 15 amino acids. Trimming cost V 4 bases and J 5 bases; bases outside gene matches: 7. In nucleotides, the CDR3 is TGCGCCAGCAGCCCTCCGGACAGGGAATATCAGCCCCAGCATTTT. Its protein product is CASSPPDREYQPQHF.

DNA for the CDR3: TGTGCCAGCAGGGTAGGAGGTCCCACCTACGAGCAGTACTTC. Translating gives CASRVGGPTYEQYF. This sequence joins TRBV2 and TRBJ2-7, with D possibly TRBD2 on 5 matching bases. The V end was cut by 6 bases, the J end by 2 bases, with 14 bases between. This CDR3 comprises 14 residues. The germline V gene encodes CDR1 SNHLY and CDR2 FYNNEI.

Written as DNA, the CDR3 is TGTGCCAGCAGCGTAGTCGGGAGGGTTGGTGACGAGCAGTACTTC. Translation gives CASSVVGRVGDEQYF. V and J are TRBV9 and TRBJ2-7, with 8 bases fitting TRBD2. Germline CDR1 SGDLS, CDR2 YYNGEE. J was trimmed by 5 bases and V by 0 bases; bases with no gene match: 7. This CDR3 comprises 15 residues.

The chain combines TRBV29-1 with TRBJ2-7, with D possibly matching TRBD1 (6 bases). V lost 7 bases and J 5 bases, leaving 21 bases between the germline ends. This CDR3 contains 14 residues. Germline V lookup: CDR1 SQVTM, CDR2 ANQGSEA. CDR3 amino acids: CSARYQGSMNEQYF. As DNA, the CDR3 is TGCAGCGCGCGTTATCAGGGGTCCATGAACGAGCAGTACTTC.

This sequence joins TRBV7-6 and TRBJ2-7; 8 bases are a match to TRBD1. CDR1 SGHVS and CDR2 FNYEAQ come from the germline V gene. Unmatched junction bases numbered 9, after V lost 5 bases and J lost 0 bases. The CDR3 runs 16 residues. The CDR3, as DNA: TGTGCCAGCAGCGATCAGATCGGGACAGGCTCCTACGAGCAGTACTTC. Protein sequence: CASSDQIGTGSYEQYF.

The chain recombines TRBV5-1 with TRBJ1-1; 9 positions agree with TRBD1. The germline V gene has CDR1 SGHRS and CDR2 YFSETQ. There are 16 residues in the CDR3. The trim removed 0 bases at V and 7 bases at J, leaving 10 bases unmatched. The CDR3 DNA is TGCGCCAGCAGCTTGGCGGGCGGACAGGGGCTATTTGAAGCTTTCTTT. Translation gives CASSLAGGQGLFEAFF.

The chain links TRBV6-1 to TRBJ1-5; 8 bases are a match to TRBD1. V was pared by 5 bases and J by 2 bases, with 2 bases of the junction left unmatched. The CDR3 runs to 14 residues. Germline values: CDR1 MNHNS, CDR2 SASEGT. The CDR3, as DNA: TGTGCCAGCAGTTTGACAGGGGGCAATCAGCCCCAGCATTTT. It is translated as CASSLTGGNQPQHF.

V usage is TRBV10-3 and J usage is TRBJ1-1; 8 positions agree with TRBD1. Germline loops: CDR1 ENHRY, CDR2 SYGVKD. The CDR3 has 13 amino acids. V was pared by 7 bases and J by 10 bases, with 11 bases of the junction left unmatched. CDR3 sequence: CAIKNEPGQVAFF. The CDR3 DNA follows: TGTGCCATCAAGAATGAGCCGGGACAGGTAGCTTTCTTT.

The chain has TRBV6-5 and TRBJ2-1; D not resolved. This CDR3 region has 13 residues. Germline V gene sequence: CDR1 MNHEY, CDR2 SVGAGI. The V end was cut by 0 bases, the J end by 6 bases, with 6 bases between. DNA of the CDR3: TGTGCCAGCAGTTACTCGCTAATCAATGAGCAGTTCTTC. Protein sequence: CASSYSLINEQFF.

The CDR3 coding sequence is TGTGCCAGTCAACCCGGGACAGGGGGCAGGGAGCAGTTCTTC. Translating gives CASQPGTGGREQFF. V is TRBV9 and J is TRBJ2-1; 12 bases are a match to TRBD1. J lost 10 bases, V lost 8 bases, and 10 bases had no gene match. The CDR3 runs 14 residues. Looked up from germline, CDR1 is SGDLS and CDR2 is YYNGEE.

CDR3 residues: CASSLDPSGGQLEQFF. The CDR3 DNA is TGTGCCAGCAGCTTAGATCCCAGCGGGGGGCAGCTTGAGCAGTTCTTC. The chain links TRBV7-6 to TRBJ2-1, with 9 bases matching TRBD2. The CDR3 is 16 amino acids. The ends lost 1 base at V and 9 bases at J; junction bases unmatched: 10. The V gene's germline CDR1 is SGHVS and CDR2 FNYEAQ.

The V gene is TRBV4-3, the J gene TRBJ1-2; TRBD1 matches 8 bases. V was clipped by 0 bases and J by 4 bases; unmatched bases: 4. There are 15 residues in the CDR3. The V gene's germline CDR1 is LGHNA and CDR2 YSLEER. CDR3 sequence (DNA): TGCGCCAGCAGCCAAGATCTAGGACAGGGCTATGGCTACACCTTC. It is translated as CASSQDLGQGYGYTF.

This clone was observed a handful of times. This chain connects TRBV18 to TRBJ1-2, with D unresolved. The CDR3 is made up of 13 amino acids. The V gene's germline CDR1 is KGHSH and CDR2 LQKENI. Trimming removed 3 bases at V and 2 bases at J, with 7 bases between. CDR3 DNA: TGTGCCAGCTCACCGAGAGGGAACTATGGCTACACCTTC. Translation: CASSPRGNYGYTF.

The chain joins TRBV19 to TRBJ1-2, with D possibly matching TRBD1 (6 bases). CDR1 and CDR2 from the germline V gene are LNHDA and SQIVND (reference sequence). There are 13 residues in the CDR3. Trimming pared 4 bases from V and 6 bases from J, leaving 12 bases between. The CDR3 protein is CASSRVAGDGYTF. DNA for the CDR3: TGTGCCAGTAGTAGGGTTGCAGGGGATGGCTACACCTTC.

In its sample, this clone was seen a few times. V gene TRBV10-3 combines with J gene TRBJ2-1; TRBD2 matches 8 bases. CDR3 length: 14 amino acids. CDR1 is ENHRY and CDR2 is SYGVKD in the germline V gene. V shed 7 bases, J shed 8 bases, and the junction held 10 bases outside the gene matches. CDR3 sequence reads: CAIKWISGNHEQFF. The CDR3 nucleotides are TGTGCCATCAAATGGATTAGCGGGAATCATGAGCAGTTCTTC.

The chain joins TRBV4-3 to TRBJ2-1; the D gene is possibly TRBD2 (5 bases). V was cut by 0 bases and J by 9 bases, with 12 bases left in between. The CDR3 covers 14 residues. CDR1 and CDR2 (germline): LGHNA, YSLEER. Written as DNA, the CDR3 is TGCGCCAGCAGCCAAGACCGAGGGTATCCTGAGCAGTTCTTC. This gives the protein CASSQDRGYPEQFF.

V gene TRBV11-3 combines with J gene TRBJ1-2; 10 positions agree with TRBD1. Trimming at V came to 7 bases and at J to 4 bases, leaving 9 bases not matched to a gene. Germline V gene lookup returns CDR1 SGHNT and CDR2 YENEEA. The CDR3 consists of 15 residues. The CDR3 DNA reads TGTGCCAGCAACTCCCCGGGACAGGGGATCTATGGCTACACCTTC. Protein product: CASNSPGQGIYGYTF.

The gene calls are TRBV2 and TRBJ1-5; 12 nucleotides align to TRBD1. Trimming took 5 bases from V and 7 from J; bases not matched to a gene: 9. The CDR3 runs 16 residues. Germline loops: CDR1 SNHLY, CDR2 FYNNEI. The CDR3 protein is CASSITGTGGRQPQHF. CDR3 DNA: TGTGCCAGCAGTATTACTGGGACAGGGGGCAGACAGCCCCAGCATTTT.

V usage is TRBV4-1 and J usage is TRBJ1-1, with a tentative D call TRBD1 (6 bases). The CDR3 has 14 residues. CDR1 and CDR2 (germline): MGHRA, YSYEKL. Trimming removed 3 bases from V and 2 bases from J, with 10 bases in between. This chain's CDR3 is CASSQNRENTEAFF. CDR3 nucleotides: TGCGCCAGCAGCCAGAACAGGGAAAACACTGAAGCTTTCTTT.

The genes are TRBV7-9 and TRBJ1-2; no definite D call. This CDR3 region has 12 residues. The germline V and J ends were trimmed by 4 bases and 5 bases, with 8 bases remaining between them. Germline V lookup: CDR1 SEHNR, CDR2 FQNEAQ (reference sequence). The CDR3 here is CASSSDTYGYTF. The CDR3 DNA is TGTGCCAGCAGCTCCGACACATATGGCTACACCTTC.

In nucleotides, the CDR3 is TGCGCCAGCAGCCAAGACAGGGCCCAAGAGACCCAGTACTTC. Translated, it gives CASSQDRAQETQYF. The chain recombines TRBV4-3 with TRBJ2-5, with D perhaps TRBD1 (5 bases). CDR3 length: 14 residues. V lost 0 bases, J lost 1 base, and 6 bases lay in between. Germline CDR1 reads LGHNA; CDR2 reads YSLEER.

This clone turned up a few times. This chain links TRBV9 with TRBJ2-3; 8 bases line up with TRBD2. Per germline, CDR1 SGDLS and CDR2 YYNGEE. Trimming removed 3 bases from V and 3 bases from J; junction bases left unmatched: 6. The CDR3 runs 15 residues. The CDR3 here is CASSETSVGTDTQYF. CDR3 sequence (DNA): TGTGCCAGCAGCGAGACTAGCGTGGGGACAGATACGCAGTATTTT.

The chain joins TRBV29-1 to TRBJ2-7, with 8 bases lining up with TRBD1. V lost 4 bases and J lost 6; bases outside the gene matches: 5. CDR1 and CDR2 (germline): SQVTM, ANQGSEA. The CDR3 covers 12 residues. The CDR3 reads CSVAPTGGEQYF. CDR3 bases: TGCAGCGTTGCACCCACAGGGGGCGAGCAGTACTTC.

This clone was detected a few times. The chain uses TRBV12-2 and TRBJ2-1; TRBD1 was called by the table and not checked on the DNA. TRBV12-2 is annotated as a pseudogene. There are 14 residues in the CDR3. The DNA of the CDR3 is TGTGCAAGTCGCCCTAATCAGGGGGAAGGTGAGCAGTTCTTC. Protein product: CASRPNQGEGEQFF.

As regards this clone: This specimen includes other DNA sequences encoding the same CDR3. This chain links TRBV5-1 with TRBJ2-7; TRBD1 is a possible D gene (7 bases). V lost 0 bases and J 3 bases, leaving 10 bases between the germline ends. The CDR3 is 14 amino acids. Germline CDR1 reads SGHRS; CDR2 reads YFSETQ. CDR3 nucleotides: TGCGCCAGCAGCTTGGGACAGGGAGGCTACGAGCAGTACTTC. Translation: CASSLGQGGYEQYF.

This clone was counted a single time. This chain links TRBV5-1 with TRBJ2-7; a weak D match, TRBD2 (6 bases). V was pared by 0 bases and J by 3 bases, with 10 bases between. Germline V CDR1 and CDR2: SGHRS, YFSETQ. The CDR3 extends over 14 amino acids. The CDR3 loop reads CASSLAGVGYEQYF. CDR3 in DNA: TGCGCCAGCAGCTTGGCGGGGGTGGGCTACGAGCAGTACTTC.

The sample holds one count of this clone. V is TRBV20-1 and J is TRBJ2-5, with no clear D. The V and J ends lost 8 bases and 0 bases respectively, with 7 bases between them. CDR3 length: 11 amino acids. Germline CDR1 DFQATT, CDR2 SNEGSKA (reference sequence). The CDR3 DNA follows: TGCAGTTTACAAAACCAAGAGACCCAGTACTTC. It translates to CSLQNQETQYF.

The chain combines TRBV27 with TRBJ1-5; TRBD1 might be the D (6 bases). The CDR3 is made up of 14 amino acids. The V end lost 6 bases, the J end lost 4 bases, and 13 bases lay between the germline ends. From germline, CDR1 is MNHEY and CDR2 SMNVEV (reference sequence). The CDR3 protein is CASSQGLANQPQHF. The CDR3 nucleotides read TGTGCCAGCAGCCAGGGGTTAGCAAATCAGCCCCAGCATTTT.

The V call is TRBV10-3, the J call TRBJ2-2, with 10 bases identical to TRBD2. V trimming: 7 bases; J trimming: 2 bases; junction bases outside the gene matches: 10. This CDR3 has 17 amino acids. CDR1 ENHRY and CDR2 SYGVKD come from the germline V gene. The CDR3 DNA follows: TGTGCCATCACCCCCTCTAGCGGGGGACCAAACACCGGGGAGCTGTTTTTT. This codes for CAITPSSGGPNTGELFF.

This chain's CDR3 is CAGRGGREGNEQFF. In nucleotides, the CDR3 is TGTGCCGGCCGGGGAGGAAGGGAAGGAAATGAGCAGTTCTTC. This chain connects TRBV6-1 to TRBJ2-1, with TRBD2 as a possible D gene (6 bases). Germline CDR1 and CDR2: MNHNS and SASEGT. This CDR3 has 14 residues. The V end lost 11 bases, the J end lost 7 bases, and 21 bases lay between the germline ends.